This T cell receptor beta chain derives from a study of shared clonotypes between healthy human individuals (dated by TCRdb to 2020 to 2022). General notes on the study: A few men and two women, aged 18 to 49 years, made up the cohort. To estimate repertoire size and how much clonotypes are shared between individuals, the study performed deep sequencing of blood TCR repertoires from roughly five healthy adults. Per donor, three plates each were used for CD4 naive and CD4 memory, two for CD8 naive, and one for CD8 memory. Leukapheresis yielded between about 0.94 and 9.5 billion PBMCs per donor. Different laboratories and diverse techniques were used to prepare libraries and sequence TCR repertoires, to increase sequencing depth and limit assay-specific biases.

TCR CDR3 regions were amplified from genomic DNA by multiplex PCR using the deep immunoSEQ assay. Genomic DNA extracted from each cell subset was distributed evenly over all wells of several immunoSEQ 96-well plates, and each plate served as one replicate. Each replicate PCR for sorted subsets received around 200 ng genomic DNA, equal to about 30,000 T cell genomes. Purified libraries were quantified with a Qubit 3.0 fluorometer, sized on a Bioanalyzer 2100, and re-quantified with the KAPA Library Quantification kit. A separate single-read 150-cycle Illumina NextSeq 550 flow cell was used to sequence each immunoSEQ 96-well plate. As for the authors' bioinformatics: The immunoSEQ output contained only junctional sequences without quality scores, so filtering could not match that applied to full-length reads. Sequences were annotated with PyIR, a Python wrapper for IgBLAST v1.9, and V/J genes and CDR3 were assigned using IMGT germline references. Reads were removed for weak V/J assignments (E-value above 1e-6), missing CDR3, stop codons, out-of-frame junctions, or ambiguous translated residues. V3J clonotypes were defined as sequences sharing the same inferred V gene, J gene, and CDR3 amino acid sequence. Percentage overlap between repertoires was calculated by dividing the number of shared unique clonotypes by the size of the smaller repertoire. Repertoire richness was assessed with RTK rarefaction, the Chao1 estimator, and Recon v2.1 estimates of unobserved clonotypes. OLGA was used to compute generation probabilities for all TCRbeta clonotypes that the gDNA method yielded from a few donors. TCRdb's version of the immuneACCESS table is confined to in-frame rearrangements and falls short of the full clone set. An unresolved V gene accounts for under half of the shortfall where checked; the remainder is of unknown origin. V, J and clone size were drawn from that table, and D and trimming were deduced from the DNA. A total of about 800,000 clones appear in this sample, 96% of them only once. Of the sample, over 0.2% is held by the ten largest clones.

Of note for this clone: Its binding antigen is unknown. Nothing much larger sits one base from this clone, and base qualities are not available.

CD8 naive samples were obtained by positive selection for CCR7 among CD45RO-negative cells, yielding a CD45RA+CCR7+ population from which TemRA cells were excluded. Donors were healthy HIV-negative adults with no recently reported acute infections or vaccinations. Every donor was a Caucasian adult residing in Nashville, Tennessee, USA. Blood was obtained by leukapheresis, after which PBMCs were separated by Ficoll-Histopaque density gradient centrifugation and cryopreserved in liquid nitrogen vapor phase. Purity and quantity of every magnetically sorted T cell population were checked by analytical flow cytometry. Genomic DNA was isolated from every sorted fraction and measured by UV absorbance on a Nanodrop 2000c. On the study overall, not on this receptor specifically: Even with the large sequencing depth, rarefaction of the sorted-subset datasets indicated that sequencing was incomplete. Higher generation probabilities were observed for clonotypes shared by all four sorted-subset donors than for non-shared clonotypes. Sharing across several donors was observed for 4.5% to 6.5% of naive CD4, 3% to 4% of naive CD8, roughly 2.3% of memory CD4, and about 0.4% of memory CD8 clonotypes. Because the study included only a small number of donors, the genetic and exposure-history diversity represented was limited. Sampling was restricted to blood, and TCR repertoires in tissues likely differ from the TCR repertoires found in blood. Naive subsets generally had larger estimated clonotype richness than memory subsets. Pairwise subsampling indicated that sequencing depth was expected to affect the degree of clonotype sharing among donors.

The TCR was taken from a young man in good health. Sequencing was performed on naive CD8+ T cells sorted from blood. What this sample's cell subset or site label stands for: CD45RA+CCR7+.

The CDR3 loop reads CASSVFRGLADTDTQYF. The bases read TGTGCCAGCAGCGTATTCAGGGGACTAGCGGACACAGATACGCAGTATTTT. This chain is built from TRBV9 and TRBJ2-3; the junction holds 11 bases that match TRBD2. The germline V end is reduced by 1 base and the J end by 2 bases; junction bases left unmatched: 6. The germline V gene yields SGDLS for CDR1 and YYNGEE for CDR2. Including cysteine and phenylalanine, the CDR3 has 17 amino acids. The DNA shown is the 51-base CDR3, in frame from base 1.